The rows below give T cell receptor beta chains drawn from one sample of a study of CD8+CD57+ T cells in acquired aplastic anemia. TCRdb independently ran MiXCR on the reads; one entry per CDR3 protein. The profile shows about 150,000 distinct CDR3 sequences, 45% to 55% of them singletons. Sequencing used sorted CD4+, CD8+, or CD8+CD57+ T cells (not recorded which) from PBMCs. All receptors derive from a human donor with aplastic anemia. The CDR3 runs from the conserved cysteine through the conserved F or W. Fields, in order: D gene, J gene, V gene, clone size, CDR3 DNA, CDR3 protein. The D gene is left open where the match is weak. Expanded clones get a size class; other rows say once, few or many, or leave the size out.

D gene: NA
J gene: TRBJ2-1
V gene: TRBV3-1
clone size: NA
CDR3 DNA: TGTGCCAGCAGCCAAGGGGAACTAGGCTTCTACAATGAGCAGTTCTTC
CDR3 protein: CASSQGELGFYNEQFF

D gene: TRBD1
J gene: TRBJ2-3
V gene: TRBV4-2
clone size: many
CDR3 DNA: TGTGCCAGCAGCACTGAACAGGGGGCGCGAGGAGATACGCAGTATTTT
CDR3 protein: CASSTEQGARGDTQYF

D gene: NA
J gene: TRBJ2-5
V gene: TRBV6-5
clone size: many
CDR3 DNA: TGTGCCAGCAGTTACTCAACACTAGCCCAAGAGACCCAGTACTTC
CDR3 protein: CASSYSTLAQETQYF

D gene: NA
J gene: TRBJ2-1
V gene: TRBV20-1
clone size: NA
CDR3 DNA: TGCAGTGCTACTCTAGCGTCTCGGTACAATGAGCAGTTCTTC
CDR3 protein: CSATLASRYNEQFF

D gene: NA
J gene: TRBJ2-5
V gene: TRBV2
clone size: NA
CDR3 DNA: TGTGCCAGCAGTGAAGCGCTTCCAGGGGAGACCCAGTACTTC
CDR3 protein: CASSEALPGETQYF

D gene: NA
J gene: TRBJ1-1
V gene: TRBV9
clone size: many
CDR3 DNA: TGTGCCAGCAGCGTAGGGGGATACACTGAAGCTTTCTTT
CDR3 protein: CASSVGGYTEAFF

D gene: TRBD2
J gene: TRBJ2-1
V gene: TRBV20-1
clone size: NA
CDR3 DNA: TGCAGTGCTAGTCAAGCGGGAGATGAGCAGTTCTTC
CDR3 protein: CSASQAGDEQFF

D gene: TRBD2
J gene: TRBJ2-7
V gene: TRBV20-1
clone size: many
CDR3 DNA: TGCAGTGCCACCGGACTAGCGGGAGAAGCCTACGAGCAGTACTTC
CDR3 protein: CSATGLAGEAYEQYF

D gene: NA
J gene: TRBJ2-3
V gene: TRBV12-3/TRBV12-4
clone size: NA
CDR3 DNA: TGTGCCAGCAGTTTCGGACAGAACACAGATACGCAGTATTTT
CDR3 protein: CASSFGQNTDTQYF

D gene: TRBD2
J gene: TRBJ2-3
V gene: TRBV9
clone size: many
CDR3 DNA: TGTGCCAGCAGCGAGGAGGGACTAGCGGGGCCAAGCACAGATACGCAGTATTTT
CDR3 protein: CASSEEGLAGPSTDTQYF

D gene: TRBD1
J gene: TRBJ2-7
V gene: TRBV7-9
clone size: NA
CDR3 DNA: TGTGCCAGCAGCTTATTAACAGGGGGATCCTACGAGCAGTACTTC
CDR3 protein: CASSLLTGGSYEQYF

D gene: NA
J gene: TRBJ2-3
V gene: TRBV30
clone size: NA
CDR3 DNA: TGTGCCTGGAAAAGCGATACAGATACGCAGTATTTT
CDR3 protein: CAWKSDTDTQYF

D gene: TRBD1
J gene: TRBJ1-1
V gene: TRBV20-1
clone size: NA
CDR3 DNA: TGCAGTGCTAAGGGACAGGGGCACACTGAAGCTTTCTTT
CDR3 protein: CSAKGQGHTEAFF

D gene: TRBD2
J gene: TRBJ2-1
V gene: TRBV10-3
clone size: NA
CDR3 DNA: TGTGCCATCAGTGAGACTAGCGGGAGGCACAATGAGCAGTTCTTC
CDR3 protein: CAISETSGRHNEQFF

D gene: NA
J gene: TRBJ2-5
V gene: TRBV7-3
clone size: NA
CDR3 DNA: TGTGCCAGCAGCTTAAGCCCCCGAGAGACCCAGTACTTC
CDR3 protein: CASSLSPRETQYF

D gene: NA
J gene: TRBJ2-7
V gene: TRBV7-9
clone size: many
CDR3 DNA: TGTGCCAGCAGCTTGGGATCGGGGCTGAGCTCCTACGAGCAGTACTTC
CDR3 protein: CASSLGSGLSSYEQYF

D gene: TRBD1
J gene: TRBJ2-7
V gene: TRBV20-1
clone size: NA
CDR3 DNA: TGCAGTGCCCGCCGACAGGGATACTACGAGCAGTACTTC
CDR3 protein: CSARRQGYYEQYF

D gene: TRBD2
J gene: TRBJ2-1
V gene: TRBV7-9
clone size: many
CDR3 DNA: TGTGCCAGCAGCTTACTAACCGGGACTAGCGGGATCGATGAGCAGTTCTTC
CDR3 protein: CASSLLTGTSGIDEQFF

D gene: NA
J gene: TRBJ2-7
V gene: TRBV20-1
clone size: NA
CDR3 DNA: TGCAGTGCTAGAGAGGGTAGCTCCTACGAGCAGTACTTC
CDR3 protein: CSAREGSSYEQYF

D gene: NA
J gene: TRBJ2-5
V gene: TRBV30
clone size: many
CDR3 DNA: TGTGCCTGGATGGGGATTGAGACCCAGTACTTC
CDR3 protein: CAWMGIETQYF

D gene: NA
J gene: TRBJ1-5
V gene: TRBV19
clone size: many
CDR3 DNA: TGTGCCAGTAGTATAGATCCAGGAGGGAGTAGCAATCAGCCCCAGCATTTT
CDR3 protein: CASSIDPGGSSNQPQHF

D gene: NA
J gene: TRBJ1-1
V gene: TRBV10-3
clone size: NA
CDR3 DNA: TGTGCCATCAGTGAACCGGGACTGAACACTGAAGCTTTCTTT
CDR3 protein: CAISEPGLNTEAFF

D gene: TRBD2
J gene: TRBJ2-7
V gene: TRBV6-2/TRBV6-3
clone size: NA
CDR3 DNA: TGTGCCAGCAGCCTCGGGACTAGCGGGAGCCTCTACGAGCAGTACTTC
CDR3 protein: CASSLGTSGSLYEQYF

D gene: NA
J gene: TRBJ2-1
V gene: TRBV24-1
clone size: NA
CDR3 DNA: TGTGCCACCTCGAAGCTGGACAGCTACAATGAGCAGTTCTTC
CDR3 protein: CATSKLDSYNEQFF

D gene: NA
J gene: TRBJ2-3
V gene: TRBV7-7
clone size: few
CDR3 DNA: TGTGCTAGCAGGTTGGGGGGCACAGATACGCAGTATTTT
CDR3 protein: CASRLGGTDTQYF

D gene: NA
J gene: TRBJ1-6
V gene: TRBV10-2
clone size: NA
CDR3 DNA: TGCGCCAGCACCACACAGGATACGGGACTACCCCTCCACTTT
CDR3 protein: CASTTQDTGLPLHF

D gene: NA
J gene: TRBJ1-2
V gene: TRBV30
clone size: NA
CDR3 DNA: TGTGCCTGGAGCTCGGAGAAGGGCTACACCTTC
CDR3 protein: CAWSSEKGYTF

D gene: NA
J gene: TRBJ2-3
V gene: TRBV7-6
clone size: many
CDR3 DNA: TGTGCCGTCGCGGGACGCCACACAGATACGCAGTATTTT
CDR3 protein: CAVAGRHTDTQYF

D gene: NA
J gene: TRBJ1-1
V gene: TRBV2
clone size: NA
CDR3 DNA: TGTGCCAGCCTTGCCGGACACCGGAACACTGAAGCTTTCTTT
CDR3 protein: CASLAGHRNTEAFF

D gene: NA
J gene: TRBJ1-1
V gene: TRBV7-9
clone size: many
CDR3 DNA: TGTGCCAGCAGCTTATGGGGGTCGGACACTGAAGCTTTCTTT
CDR3 protein: CASSLWGSDTEAFF

D gene: NA
J gene: TRBJ1-2
V gene: TRBV20-1
clone size: few
CDR3 DNA: TGCAGCTACCCTTGGGACTATGGCTACACCTTC
CDR3 protein: CSYPWDYGYTF

D gene: NA
J gene: TRBJ2-1
V gene: TRBV11-2
clone size: NA
CDR3 DNA: TGTGCCAGCAGCTTAGCAGTCTACAATGAGCAGTTCTTC
CDR3 protein: CASSLAVYNEQFF

D gene: TRBD2
J gene: TRBJ2-5
V gene: TRBV10-3
clone size: NA
CDR3 DNA: TGTGCCATCAGTGGGTCCTCTTGGGGACTAGCGGGAGACGGTTACTACTTC
CDR3 protein: CAISGSSWGLAGDGYYF

D gene: TRBD1
J gene: TRBJ2-2
V gene: TRBV19
clone size: NA
CDR3 DNA: TGTGCCAGTAGTATAGGACAGGGGGACACCGGGGAGCTGTTTTTT
CDR3 protein: CASSIGQGDTGELFF

D gene: NA
J gene: TRBJ1-3
V gene: TRBV11-2
clone size: many
CDR3 DNA: TGTGCCAGCAGCTTGGATGTAAGAAACACCATATATTTT
CDR3 protein: CASSLDVRNTIYF

D gene: TRBD1
J gene: TRBJ2-7
V gene: TRBV5-1
clone size: NA
CDR3 DNA: TGCGCCAGCACCACGGACAGGGGAGGACAGTACTTC
CDR3 protein: CASTTDRGGQYF

D gene: NA
J gene: TRBJ2-2
V gene: TRBV6-1
clone size: NA
CDR3 DNA: TGTGCCAGCAGCACACCGGGTGTGCGAGGGGCGCTGAACACCGGGGAGCTGTTTTTT
CDR3 protein: CASSTPGVRGALNTGELFF

D gene: TRBD1
J gene: TRBJ2-5
V gene: TRBV14
clone size: many
CDR3 DNA: TGTGCCAGCAGCCACCTCGGGACAGGGTCAGGTACCCAGTACTTC
CDR3 protein: CASSHLGTGSGTQYF

D gene: TRBD1
J gene: TRBJ1-1
V gene: TRBV2
clone size: NA
CDR3 DNA: TGTGCCAGCAGCCTTACCGGGACAGGTTGGACTGAAGCTTTCTTT
CDR3 protein: CASSLTGTGWTEAFF

D gene: NA
J gene: TRBJ2-7
V gene: TRBV30
clone size: many
CDR3 DNA: TGTGCCCGCGGTTCGGACGGAAACTCCTACGAGCAGTACTTC
CDR3 protein: CARGSDGNSYEQYF

D gene: TRBD2
J gene: TRBJ2-3
V gene: TRBV6-4
clone size: NA
CDR3 DNA: TGTGCCAGCAGTGACTCGACGGGGGGGCCAGATACGCAGTATTTT
CDR3 protein: CASSDSTGGPDTQYF

D gene: TRBD1
J gene: TRBJ2-5
V gene: TRBV25-1
clone size: NA
CDR3 DNA: TGTGCCAGCAGCTCCCGGACAGGTAGTTACCAAGAGACCCAGTACTTC
CDR3 protein: CASSSRTGSYQETQYF

D gene: TRBD1
J gene: TRBJ2-7
V gene: TRBV3-1
clone size: NA
CDR3 DNA: TGTGCCAGCAGCCAAGATCCGACAGGGAATAACGGGCAGTACTTC
CDR3 protein: CASSQDPTGNNGQYF

D gene: NA
J gene: TRBJ2-7
V gene: TRBV6-5
clone size: many
CDR3 DNA: TGTGCCAGCAGTTATATGCCAGGGGTTAGCTACGAGCAGTACTTC
CDR3 protein: CASSYMPGVSYEQYF

D gene: TRBD1
J gene: TRBJ1-6
V gene: TRBV7-6
clone size: many
CDR3 DNA: TGTGCCAGCAGCTTGACAGGGAATTCACCCCTCCACTTT
CDR3 protein: CASSLTGNSPLHF

D gene: NA
J gene: TRBJ2-7
V gene: TRBV6-1
clone size: NA
CDR3 DNA: TGTGCCAGCTGGGACGGGCTGTCCTACGAGCAGTACTTC
CDR3 protein: CASWDGLSYEQYF

D gene: NA
J gene: TRBJ2-3
V gene: TRBV10-2
clone size: NA
CDR3 DNA: TGCGCCAGCAGTGAGTCGCTAGCGACCAGCACAGATACGCAGTATTTT
CDR3 protein: CASSESLATSTDTQYF

D gene: TRBD1
J gene: TRBJ2-7
V gene: TRBV7-6
clone size: many
CDR3 DNA: TGTGCCAGCAGCTTAAGGGGGACAGGGACCTACGAGCAGTACTTC
CDR3 protein: CASSLRGTGTYEQYF

D gene: NA
J gene: TRBJ1-6
V gene: TRBV18
clone size: NA
CDR3 DNA: TGTGCCAGCCTCTTTGACAGCACCCCCTATAATTCACCCCTCCACTTT
CDR3 protein: CASLFDSTPYNSPLHF

D gene: TRBD1
J gene: TRBJ2-7
V gene: TRBV19
clone size: NA
CDR3 DNA: TGTGCCAGTAGCCACCAACGCGGGCAGGGGGCACGCGAGCAGTACTTC
CDR3 protein: CASSHQRGQGAREQYF

D gene: TRBD2
J gene: TRBJ2-1
V gene: TRBV19
clone size: NA
CDR3 DNA: TGTGCCAGTAGGCAGACTAGCGGGGACTACAATGAGCAGTTCTTC
CDR3 protein: CASRQTSGDYNEQFF